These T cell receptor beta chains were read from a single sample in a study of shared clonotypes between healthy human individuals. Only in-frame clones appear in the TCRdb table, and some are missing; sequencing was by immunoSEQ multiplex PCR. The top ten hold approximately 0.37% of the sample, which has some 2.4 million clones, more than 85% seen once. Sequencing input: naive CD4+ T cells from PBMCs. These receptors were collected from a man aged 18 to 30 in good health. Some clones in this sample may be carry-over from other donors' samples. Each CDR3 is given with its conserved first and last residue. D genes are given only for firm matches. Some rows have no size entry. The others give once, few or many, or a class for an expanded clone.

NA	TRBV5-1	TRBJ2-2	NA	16	CASSSGISKGAGELFF	TGCGCCAGCAGCTCGGGGATTTCCAAAGGGGCCGGGGAGCTGTTTTTT
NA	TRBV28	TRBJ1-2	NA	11	CASSFSRGYTF	TGTGCCAGCAGTTTTAGTCGGGGCTACACCTTC
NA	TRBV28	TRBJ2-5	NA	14	CASSLRPAQETQYF	TGTGCCAGCAGTTTACGGCCAGCGCAAGAGACCCAGTACTTC
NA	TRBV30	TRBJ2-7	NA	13	CAWTAKASYEQYF	TGTGCCTGGACCGCTAAGGCCTCCTACGAGCAGTACTTC
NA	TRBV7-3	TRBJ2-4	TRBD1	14	CASSSGQGTNIQYF	TGTGCCAGCAGCTCCGGACAGGGGACGAACATTCAGTACTTC
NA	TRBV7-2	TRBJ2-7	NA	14	CASSLVVWTYEQYF	TGTGCCAGCAGCTTAGTCGTATGGACCTACGAGCAGTACTTC
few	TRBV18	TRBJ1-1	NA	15	CASSRELGGDTEAFF	TGTGCCAGCTCACGTGAGCTTGGGGGGGACACTGAAGCTTTCTTT
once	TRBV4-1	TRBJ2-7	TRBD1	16	CASSHMDRAIVHEQYF	TGCGCCAGCAGCCACATGGACAGGGCAATCGTCCACGAGCAGTACTTC
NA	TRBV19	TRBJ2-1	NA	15	CASSTRGRDIGEQFF	TGTGCCAGTAGTACGAGAGGGCGGGATATCGGGGAGCAGTTCTTC
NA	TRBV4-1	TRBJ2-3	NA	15	CASSQGVTFSDTQYF	TGCGCCAGCAGCCAAGGGGTCACTTTCTCAGATACGCAGTATTTT